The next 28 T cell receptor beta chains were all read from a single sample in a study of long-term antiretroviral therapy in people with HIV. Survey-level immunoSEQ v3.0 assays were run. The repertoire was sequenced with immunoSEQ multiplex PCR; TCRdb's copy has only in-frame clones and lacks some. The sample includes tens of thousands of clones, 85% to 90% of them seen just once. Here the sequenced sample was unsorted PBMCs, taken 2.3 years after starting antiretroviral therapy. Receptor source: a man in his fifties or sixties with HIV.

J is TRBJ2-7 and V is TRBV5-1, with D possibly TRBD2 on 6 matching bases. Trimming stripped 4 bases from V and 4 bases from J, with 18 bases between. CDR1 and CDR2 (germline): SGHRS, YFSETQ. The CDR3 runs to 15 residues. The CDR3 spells CASSAWSGRTYEQYF. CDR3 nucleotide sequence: TGCGCCAGCAGCGCCTGGTCCGGGAGAACTTACGAGCAGTACTTC.

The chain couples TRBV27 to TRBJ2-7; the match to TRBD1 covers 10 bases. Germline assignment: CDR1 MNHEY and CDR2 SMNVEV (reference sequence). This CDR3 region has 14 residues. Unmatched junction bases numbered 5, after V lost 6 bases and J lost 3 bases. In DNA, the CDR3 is TGTGCCAGCAGCTCCGGGACAGGGGACTACGAGCAGTACTTC. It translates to CASSSGTGDYEQYF.

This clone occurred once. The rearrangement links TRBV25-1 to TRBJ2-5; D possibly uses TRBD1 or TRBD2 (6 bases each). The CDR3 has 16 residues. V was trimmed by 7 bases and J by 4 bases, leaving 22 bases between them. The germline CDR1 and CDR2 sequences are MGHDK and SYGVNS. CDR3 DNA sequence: TGTGCCAGCAACGAGGGGGGCGGCGGGTCCTCAGAGACCCAGTACTTC. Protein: CASNEGGGGSSETQYF. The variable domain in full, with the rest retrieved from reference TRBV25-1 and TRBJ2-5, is EADIYQTPRYLVIGTGKKITLECSQTMGHDKMYWYQQDPGMELHLIHYSYGVNSTEKGDLSSESTVSRIRTEHFPLTLESARPSHTSQYLCASNEGGGGSSETQYFGPGTRLLVL.

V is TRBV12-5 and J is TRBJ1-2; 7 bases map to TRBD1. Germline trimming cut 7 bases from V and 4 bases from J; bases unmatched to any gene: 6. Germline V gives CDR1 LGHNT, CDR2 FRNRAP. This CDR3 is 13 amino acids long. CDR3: CASAPDRLYGYTF. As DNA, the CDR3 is TGTGCTAGTGCCCCGGACAGGCTCTATGGCTACACCTTC.

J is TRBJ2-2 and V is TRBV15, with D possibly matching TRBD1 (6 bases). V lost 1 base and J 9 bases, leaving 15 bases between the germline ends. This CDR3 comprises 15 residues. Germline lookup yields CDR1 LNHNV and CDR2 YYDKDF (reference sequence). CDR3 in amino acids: CATSRVPGWGRELFF. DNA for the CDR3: TGTGCCACCAGCAGAGTGCCGGGATGGGGGCGGGAGCTGTTTTTT.

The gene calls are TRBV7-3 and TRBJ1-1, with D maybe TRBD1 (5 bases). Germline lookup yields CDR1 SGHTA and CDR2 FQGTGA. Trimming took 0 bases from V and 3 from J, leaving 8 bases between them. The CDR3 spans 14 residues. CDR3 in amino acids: CASSLTGGDTEAFF. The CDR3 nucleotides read TGTGCCAGCAGCTTAACCGGGGGAGACACTGAAGCTTTCTTT.

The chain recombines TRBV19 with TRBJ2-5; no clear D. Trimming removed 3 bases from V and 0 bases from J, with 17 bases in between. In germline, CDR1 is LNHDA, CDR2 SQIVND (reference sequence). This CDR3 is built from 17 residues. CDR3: CASSIRPGTRYQETQYF. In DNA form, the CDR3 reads TGTGCCAGTAGTATCAGGCCGGGCACCCGGTACCAAGAGACCCAGTACTTC.

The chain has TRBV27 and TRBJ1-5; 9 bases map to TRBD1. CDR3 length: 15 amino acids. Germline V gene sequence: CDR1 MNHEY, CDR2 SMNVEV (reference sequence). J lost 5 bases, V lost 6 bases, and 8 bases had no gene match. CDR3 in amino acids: CASSLTTGGHQPQHF. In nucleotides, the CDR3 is TGTGCCAGCAGCTTAACGACAGGGGGACATCAGCCCCAGCATTTT.

CDR3 DNA: TGTGCCAGCAGCTTAGGTAGCGGGGGGGCAGATACGCAGTATTTT. Its protein product is CASSLGSGGADTQYF. The chain carries TRBV11-2 and TRBJ2-3; 11 positions match TRBD2. The junction had 1 base not matched to a gene; V was cut back by 1 base and J by 4 bases. The CDR3 totals 15 residues. Per germline, CDR1 SGHAT and CDR2 FQNNGV.

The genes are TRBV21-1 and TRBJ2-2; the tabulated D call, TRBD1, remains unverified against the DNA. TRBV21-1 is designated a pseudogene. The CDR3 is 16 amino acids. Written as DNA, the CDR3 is TGTGCCAGCAGCACCCGGGACAGGGAGGTCACCGGGGAGCTGTTTTTT. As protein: CASSTRDREVTGELFF.

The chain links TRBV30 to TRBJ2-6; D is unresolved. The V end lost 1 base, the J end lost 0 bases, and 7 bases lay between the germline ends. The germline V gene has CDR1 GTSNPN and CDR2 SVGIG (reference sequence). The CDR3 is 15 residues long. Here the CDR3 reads CAWSGVNSGANVLTF. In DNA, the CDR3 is TGTGCCTGGAGTGGAGTCAACTCTGGGGCCAACGTCCTGACTTTC.

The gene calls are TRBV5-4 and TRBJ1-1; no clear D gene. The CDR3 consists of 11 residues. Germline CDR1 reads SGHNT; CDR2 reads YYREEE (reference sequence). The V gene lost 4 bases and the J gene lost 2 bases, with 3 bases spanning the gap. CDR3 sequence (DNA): TGTGCCAGCAGCCGCAACACTGAAGCTTTCTTT. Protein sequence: CASSRNTEAFF.

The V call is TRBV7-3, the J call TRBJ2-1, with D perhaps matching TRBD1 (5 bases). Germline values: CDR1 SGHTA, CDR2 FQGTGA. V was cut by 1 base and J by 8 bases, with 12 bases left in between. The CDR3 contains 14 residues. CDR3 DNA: TGTGCCAGCAGCTTAATGGCAGGGATTGATGAGCAGTTCTTC. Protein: CASSLMAGIDEQFF.

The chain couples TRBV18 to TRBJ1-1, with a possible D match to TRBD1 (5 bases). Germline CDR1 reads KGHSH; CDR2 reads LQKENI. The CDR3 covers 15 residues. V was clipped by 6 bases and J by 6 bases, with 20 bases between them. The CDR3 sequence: CASSLWGSMVAEAFF. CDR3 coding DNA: TGTGCCAGCTCCCTTTGGGGGTCCATGGTGGCTGAAGCTTTCTTT.

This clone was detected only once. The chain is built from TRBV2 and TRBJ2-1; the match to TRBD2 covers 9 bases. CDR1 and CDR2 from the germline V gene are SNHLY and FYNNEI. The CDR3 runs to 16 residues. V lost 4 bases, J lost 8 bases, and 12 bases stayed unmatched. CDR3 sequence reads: CASSVGIAGVLYEQFF. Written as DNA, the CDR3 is TGTGCCAGCAGTGTAGGAATAGCGGGGGTCTTGTATGAGCAGTTCTTC.

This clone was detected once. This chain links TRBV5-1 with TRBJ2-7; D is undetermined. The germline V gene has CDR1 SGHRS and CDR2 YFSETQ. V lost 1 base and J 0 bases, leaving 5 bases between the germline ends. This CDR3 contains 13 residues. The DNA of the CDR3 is TGCGCCAGCAGCTTGCCCGACTCCTACGAGCAGTACTTC. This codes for CASSLPDSYEQYF.

The CDR3, as DNA: TGTGCCAGCTCACCAGACGGGGACGGGGAGACCCAGTACTTC. Translated: CASSPDGDGETQYF. The chain uses TRBV18 and TRBJ2-5; perhaps D is TRBD1 or TRBD2 (5 bases each). Per germline, CDR1 KGHSH and CDR2 LQKENI. CDR3 length: 14 residues. The V end lost 2 bases, the J end lost 5 bases, and 12 bases lay between the germline ends.

The CDR3 nucleotides are TGTGCCAGCAGCTTAGGACATAAGTCCTATGGCTACACCTTC. This codes for CASSLGHKSYGYTF. V and J are TRBV7-9 and TRBJ1-2; no definite D call. From germline, CDR1 is SEHNR and CDR2 FQNEAQ (reference sequence). CDR3 length equals 14 residues. Between the trimmed V and J ends, which lost 1 base and 4 bases, there was a span of 10 bases.

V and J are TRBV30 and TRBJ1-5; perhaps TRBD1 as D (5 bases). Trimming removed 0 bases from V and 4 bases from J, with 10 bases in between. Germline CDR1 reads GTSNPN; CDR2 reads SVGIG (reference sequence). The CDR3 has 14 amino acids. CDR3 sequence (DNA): TGTGCCTGGAGTGTAGGGACCGTGAATCAGCCCCAGCATTTT. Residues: CAWSVGTVNQPQHF.

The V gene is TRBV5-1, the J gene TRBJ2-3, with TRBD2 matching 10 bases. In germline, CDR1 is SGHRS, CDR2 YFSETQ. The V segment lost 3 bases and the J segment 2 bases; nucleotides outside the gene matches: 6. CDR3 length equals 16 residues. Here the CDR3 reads CASSSRTSGITDTQYF. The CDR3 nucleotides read TGCGCCAGCAGCTCCCGGACTAGCGGAATCACAGATACGCAGTATTTT. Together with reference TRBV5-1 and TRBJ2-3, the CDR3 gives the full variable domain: KAGVTQTPRYLIKTRGQQVTLSCSPISGHRSVSWYQQTPGQGLQFLFEYFSETQRNKGNFPGRFSGRQFSNSRSEMNVSTLELGDSALYLCASSSRTSGITDTQYFGPGTRLTVL.

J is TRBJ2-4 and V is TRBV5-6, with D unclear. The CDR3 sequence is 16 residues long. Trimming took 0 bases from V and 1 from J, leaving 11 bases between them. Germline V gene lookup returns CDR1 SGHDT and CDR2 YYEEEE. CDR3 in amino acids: CASSLGYFGAKNIQYF. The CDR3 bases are TGTGCCAGCAGCTTGGGTTACTTTGGGGCCAAAAACATTCAGTACTTC. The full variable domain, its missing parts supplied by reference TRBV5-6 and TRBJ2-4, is DAGVTQSPTHLIKTRGQQVTLRCSPKSGHDTVSWYQQALGQGPQFIFQYYEEEERQRGNFPDRFSGHQFPNYSSELNVNALLLGDSALYLCASSLGYFGAKNIQYFGAGTRLSVL.

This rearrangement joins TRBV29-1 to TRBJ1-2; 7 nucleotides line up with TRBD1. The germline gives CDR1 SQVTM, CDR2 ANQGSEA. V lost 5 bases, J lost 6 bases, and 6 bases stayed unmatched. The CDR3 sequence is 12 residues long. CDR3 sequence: CSVPGTENGYTF. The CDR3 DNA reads TGCAGCGTTCCCGGGACAGAAAATGGCTACACCTTC.

CDR3 residues: CASSEPVAGGISGELFF. CDR3 in DNA: TGTGCCAGCAGCGAACCGGTGGCAGGGGGCATTTCCGGGGAGCTGTTTTTT. The chain has TRBV6-1 and TRBJ2-2; 8 bases align to TRBD1. The junction had 15 bases not matched to a gene; V was cut back by 6 bases and J by 6 bases. The CDR3 consists of 17 residues. Germline V CDR1 and CDR2: MNHNS, SASEGT.

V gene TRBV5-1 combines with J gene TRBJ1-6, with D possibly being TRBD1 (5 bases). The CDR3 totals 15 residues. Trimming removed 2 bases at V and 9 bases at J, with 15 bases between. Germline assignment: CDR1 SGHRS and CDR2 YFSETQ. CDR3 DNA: TGCGCCAGCAGCTTTGAGGGACGGGGCCTTTCACCCCTCCACTTT. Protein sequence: CASSFEGRGLSPLHF.

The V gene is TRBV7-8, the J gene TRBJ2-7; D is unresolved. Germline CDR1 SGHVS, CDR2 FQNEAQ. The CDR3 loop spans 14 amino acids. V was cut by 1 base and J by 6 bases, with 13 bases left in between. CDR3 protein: CASSLENSYSEQYF. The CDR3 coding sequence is TGTGCCAGCAGCTTAGAGAATAGTTACTCCGAGCAGTACTTC. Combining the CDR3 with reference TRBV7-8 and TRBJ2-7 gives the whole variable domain GAGVSQSPRYKVAKRGQDVALRCDPISGHVSLFWYQQALGQGPEFLTYFQNEAQLDKSGLPSDRFFAERPEGSVSTLKIQRTQQEDSAVYLCASSLENSYSEQYFGPGTRLTVT.

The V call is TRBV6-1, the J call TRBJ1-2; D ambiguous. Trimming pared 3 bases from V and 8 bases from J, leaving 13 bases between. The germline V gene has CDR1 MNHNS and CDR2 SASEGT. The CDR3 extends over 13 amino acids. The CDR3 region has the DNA TGTGCCAGCAGTGACGGCGGGAGGTACGGCTACACCTTC. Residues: CASSDGGRYGYTF.

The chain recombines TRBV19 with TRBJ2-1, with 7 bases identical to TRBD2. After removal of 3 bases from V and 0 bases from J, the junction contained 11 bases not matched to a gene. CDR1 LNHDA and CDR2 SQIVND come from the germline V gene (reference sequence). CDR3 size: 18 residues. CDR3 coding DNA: TGTGCCAGTAGTATGTGGGGGGGACGTCGGAGCTCCTACAATGAGCAGTTCTTC. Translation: CASSMWGGRRSSYNEQFF.

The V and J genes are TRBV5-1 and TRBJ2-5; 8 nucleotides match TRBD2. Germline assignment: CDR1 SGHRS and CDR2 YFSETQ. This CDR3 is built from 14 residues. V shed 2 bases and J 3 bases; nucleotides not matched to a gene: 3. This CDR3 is CASSFGGGEETQYF. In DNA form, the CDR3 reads TGCGCCAGCAGCTTCGGGGGGGGCGAAGAGACCCAGTACTTC.